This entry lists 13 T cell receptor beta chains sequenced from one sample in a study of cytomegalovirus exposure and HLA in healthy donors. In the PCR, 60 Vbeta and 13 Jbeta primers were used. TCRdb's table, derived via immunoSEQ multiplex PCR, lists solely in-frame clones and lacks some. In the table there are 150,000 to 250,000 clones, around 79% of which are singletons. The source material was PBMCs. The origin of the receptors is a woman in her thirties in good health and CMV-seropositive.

CDR3 region: CASTPGRAPYNEQFF. CDR3 in DNA: TGTGCCAGCACCCCCGGGAGGGCCCCGTACAATGAGCAGTTCTTC. This chain links TRBV5-8 with TRBJ2-1; 8 bases align to TRBD2. The CDR3 runs 15 residues. CDR1 SGHTS and CDR2 YDEGEE come from the germline V gene. V dropped 6 bases and J dropped 4; count of bases not matched to a gene: 9.

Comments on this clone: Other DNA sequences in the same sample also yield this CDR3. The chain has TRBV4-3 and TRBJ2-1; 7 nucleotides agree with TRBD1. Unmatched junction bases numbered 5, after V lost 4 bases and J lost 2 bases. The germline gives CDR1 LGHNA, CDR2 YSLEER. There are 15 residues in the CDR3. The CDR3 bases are TGCGCCAGCAGCCCAGACAGGGACACCTACAATGAGCAGTTCTTC. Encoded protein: CASSPDRDTYNEQFF.

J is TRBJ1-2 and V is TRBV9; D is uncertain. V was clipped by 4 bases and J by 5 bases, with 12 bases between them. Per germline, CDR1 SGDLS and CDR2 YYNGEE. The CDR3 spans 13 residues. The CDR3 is CASSPRSFYGYTF. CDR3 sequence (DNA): TGTGCCAGCAGCCCCCGTAGCTTTTATGGCTACACCTTC.

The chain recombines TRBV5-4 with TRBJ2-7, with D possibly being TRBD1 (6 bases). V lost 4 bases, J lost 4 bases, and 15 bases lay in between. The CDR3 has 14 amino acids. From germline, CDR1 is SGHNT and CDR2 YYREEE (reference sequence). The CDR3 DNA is TGTGCCAGCAGCCCACGTAGTGGACAGTACGAGCAGTACTTC. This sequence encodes CASSPRSGQYEQYF.

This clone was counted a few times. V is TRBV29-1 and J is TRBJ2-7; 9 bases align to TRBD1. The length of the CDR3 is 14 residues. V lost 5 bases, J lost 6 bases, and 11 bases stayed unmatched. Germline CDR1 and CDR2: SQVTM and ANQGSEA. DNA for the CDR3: TGCAGCGTTTTCCTCGGGGACAGGGCCGGCGAGCAGTACTTC. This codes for CSVFLGDRAGEQYF.

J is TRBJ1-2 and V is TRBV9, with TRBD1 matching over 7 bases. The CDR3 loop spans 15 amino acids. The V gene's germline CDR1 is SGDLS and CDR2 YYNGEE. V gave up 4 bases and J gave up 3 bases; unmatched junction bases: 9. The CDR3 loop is CASSSRGIKDYGYTF. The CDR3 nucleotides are TGTGCCAGCAGCTCCAGGGGGATCAAAGACTATGGCTACACCTTC.

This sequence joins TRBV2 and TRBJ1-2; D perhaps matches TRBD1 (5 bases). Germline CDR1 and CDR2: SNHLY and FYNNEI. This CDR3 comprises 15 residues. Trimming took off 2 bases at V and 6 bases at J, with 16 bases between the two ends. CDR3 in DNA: TGTGCCAGCAGTGAACATCAATACAGGCAGGATGGCTACACCTTC. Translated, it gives CASSEHQYRQDGYTF.

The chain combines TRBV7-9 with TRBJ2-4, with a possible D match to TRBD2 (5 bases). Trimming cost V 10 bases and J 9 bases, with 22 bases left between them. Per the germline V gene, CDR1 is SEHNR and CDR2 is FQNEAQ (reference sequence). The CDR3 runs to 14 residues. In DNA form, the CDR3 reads TGTGCCATCCACCTAGACCTCCCGAGCGGCATTCAGTACTTC. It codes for CAIHLDLPSGIQYF.

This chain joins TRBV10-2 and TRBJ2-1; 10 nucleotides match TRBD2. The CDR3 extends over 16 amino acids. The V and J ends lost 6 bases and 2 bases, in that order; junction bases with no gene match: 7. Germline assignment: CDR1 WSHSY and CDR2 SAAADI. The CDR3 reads CASSTLAGPAYNEQFF. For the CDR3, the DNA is TGCGCCAGCAGCACACTAGCGGGGCCTGCCTACAATGAGCAGTTCTTC.

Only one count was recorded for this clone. The CDR3 loop reads CASSLARDPIYEQYF. The DNA for the CDR3 is TGCGCCAGCAGCTTGGCCCGGGATCCAATTTACGAGCAGTACTTC. The rearrangement uses TRBV5-1 and TRBJ2-7; D might be TRBD2 (5 bases). Trimming shortened V by 0 bases and J by 4 bases, and 14 bases separated the two germline ends. Germline V gives CDR1 SGHRS, CDR2 YFSETQ. CDR3 length: 15 amino acids.

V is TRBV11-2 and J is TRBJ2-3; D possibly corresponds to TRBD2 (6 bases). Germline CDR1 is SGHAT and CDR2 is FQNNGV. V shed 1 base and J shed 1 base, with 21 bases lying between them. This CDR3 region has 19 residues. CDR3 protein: CASSLGKLRGLLRTDTQYF. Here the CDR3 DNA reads TGTGCCAGCAGCTTAGGAAAATTACGGGGACTTCTTCGCACAGATACGCAGTATTTT.

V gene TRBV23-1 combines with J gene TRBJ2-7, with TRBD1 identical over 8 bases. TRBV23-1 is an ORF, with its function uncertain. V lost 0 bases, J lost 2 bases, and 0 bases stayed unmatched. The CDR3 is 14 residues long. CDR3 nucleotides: TGCGCCAGCAGTCAATCGGACAGGGCCTACGAGCAGTACTTC. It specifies CASSQSDRAYEQYF.

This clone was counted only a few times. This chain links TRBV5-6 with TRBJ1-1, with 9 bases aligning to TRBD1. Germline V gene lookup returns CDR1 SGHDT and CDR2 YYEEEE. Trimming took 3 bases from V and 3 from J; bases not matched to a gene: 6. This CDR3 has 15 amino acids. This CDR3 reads CASSSLRDRDTEAFF. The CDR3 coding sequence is TGTGCCAGCAGCTCACTCCGGGACAGGGACACTGAAGCTTTCTTT.